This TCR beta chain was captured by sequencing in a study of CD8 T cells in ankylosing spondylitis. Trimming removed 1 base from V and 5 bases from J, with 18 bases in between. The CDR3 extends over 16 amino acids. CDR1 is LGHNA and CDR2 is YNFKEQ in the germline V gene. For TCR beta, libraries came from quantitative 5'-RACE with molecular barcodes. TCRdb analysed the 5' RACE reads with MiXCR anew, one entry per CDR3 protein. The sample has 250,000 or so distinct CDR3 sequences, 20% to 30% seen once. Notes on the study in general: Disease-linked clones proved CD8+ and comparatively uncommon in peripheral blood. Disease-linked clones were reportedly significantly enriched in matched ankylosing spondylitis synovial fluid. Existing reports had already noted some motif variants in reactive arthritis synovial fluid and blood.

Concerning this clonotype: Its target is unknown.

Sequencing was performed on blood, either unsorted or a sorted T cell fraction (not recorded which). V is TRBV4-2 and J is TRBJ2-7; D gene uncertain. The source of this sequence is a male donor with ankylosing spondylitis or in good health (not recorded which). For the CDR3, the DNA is TGTGCCAGCAGCCAAGGACGGGTTGTGGGTGACAACGAGCAGTACTTC. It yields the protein CASSQGRVVGDNEQYF.